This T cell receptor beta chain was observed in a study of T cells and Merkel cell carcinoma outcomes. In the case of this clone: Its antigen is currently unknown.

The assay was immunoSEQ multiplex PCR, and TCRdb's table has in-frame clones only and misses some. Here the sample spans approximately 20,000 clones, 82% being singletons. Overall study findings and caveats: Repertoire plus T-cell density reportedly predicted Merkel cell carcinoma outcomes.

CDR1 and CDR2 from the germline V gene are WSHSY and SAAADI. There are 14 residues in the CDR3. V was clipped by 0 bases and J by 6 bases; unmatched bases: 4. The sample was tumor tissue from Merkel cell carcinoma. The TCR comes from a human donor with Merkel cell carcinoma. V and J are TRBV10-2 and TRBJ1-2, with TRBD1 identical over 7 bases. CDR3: CASSESRQGDGYTF. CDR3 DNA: TGCGCCAGCAGTGAGTCTAGACAGGGTGATGGCTACACCTTC.